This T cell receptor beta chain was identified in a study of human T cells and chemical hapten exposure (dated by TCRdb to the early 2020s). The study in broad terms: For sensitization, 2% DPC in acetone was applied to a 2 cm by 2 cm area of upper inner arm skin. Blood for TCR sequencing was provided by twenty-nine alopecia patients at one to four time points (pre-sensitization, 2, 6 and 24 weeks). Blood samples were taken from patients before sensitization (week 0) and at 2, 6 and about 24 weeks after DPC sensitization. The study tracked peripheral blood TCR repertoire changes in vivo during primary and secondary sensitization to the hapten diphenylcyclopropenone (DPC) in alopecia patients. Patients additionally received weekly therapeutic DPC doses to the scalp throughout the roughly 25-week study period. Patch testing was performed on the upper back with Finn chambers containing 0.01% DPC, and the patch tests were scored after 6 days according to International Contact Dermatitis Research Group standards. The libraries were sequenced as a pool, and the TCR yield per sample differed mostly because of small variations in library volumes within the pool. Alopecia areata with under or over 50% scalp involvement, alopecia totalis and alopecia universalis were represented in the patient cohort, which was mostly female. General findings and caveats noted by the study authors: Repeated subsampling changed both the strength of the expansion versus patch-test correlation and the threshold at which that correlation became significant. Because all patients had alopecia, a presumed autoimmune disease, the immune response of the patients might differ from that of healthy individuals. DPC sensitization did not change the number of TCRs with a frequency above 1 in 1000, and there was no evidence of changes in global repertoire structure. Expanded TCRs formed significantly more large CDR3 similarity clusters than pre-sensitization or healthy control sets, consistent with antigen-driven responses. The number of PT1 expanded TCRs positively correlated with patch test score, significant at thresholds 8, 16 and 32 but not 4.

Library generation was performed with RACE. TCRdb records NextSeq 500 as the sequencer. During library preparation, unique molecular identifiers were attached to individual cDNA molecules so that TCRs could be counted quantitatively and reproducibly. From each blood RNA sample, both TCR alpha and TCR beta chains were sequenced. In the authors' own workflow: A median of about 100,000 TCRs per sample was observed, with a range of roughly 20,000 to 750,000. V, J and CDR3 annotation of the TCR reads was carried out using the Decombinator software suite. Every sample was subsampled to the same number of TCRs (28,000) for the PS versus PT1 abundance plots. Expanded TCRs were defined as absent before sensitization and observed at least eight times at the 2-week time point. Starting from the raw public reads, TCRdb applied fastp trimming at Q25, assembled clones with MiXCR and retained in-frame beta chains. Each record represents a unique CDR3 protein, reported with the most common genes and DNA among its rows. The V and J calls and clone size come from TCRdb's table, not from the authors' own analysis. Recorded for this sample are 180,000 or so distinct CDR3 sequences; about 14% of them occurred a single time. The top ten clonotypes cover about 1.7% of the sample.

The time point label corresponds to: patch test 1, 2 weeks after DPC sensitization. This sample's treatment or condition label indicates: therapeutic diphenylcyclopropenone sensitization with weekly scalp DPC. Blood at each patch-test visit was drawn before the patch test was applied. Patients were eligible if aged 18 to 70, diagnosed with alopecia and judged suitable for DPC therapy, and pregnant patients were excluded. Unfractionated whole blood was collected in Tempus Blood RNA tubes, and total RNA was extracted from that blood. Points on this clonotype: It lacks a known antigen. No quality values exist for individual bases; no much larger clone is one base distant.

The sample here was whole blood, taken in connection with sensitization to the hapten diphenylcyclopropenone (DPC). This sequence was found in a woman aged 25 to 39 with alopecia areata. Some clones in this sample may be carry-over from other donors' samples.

The nucleotide sequence is given as TGTGCCAGCAGCCCAGGGACTAGCGGGATGGTAAATGAGCAGTTCTTC. The translation is CASSPGTSGMVNEQFF. The V gene is TRBV7-3 and the J gene is TRBJ2-1; the junction holds 13 bases that match TRBD2. CDR1 and CDR2, per the germline V gene, are SGHTA and FQGTGA. The CDR3 contains 16 residues, cysteine and phenylalanine counted. Solely the CDR3 DNA is kept, with 48 bases framed from the first base. The V end gives up 5 bases and the J end 7 bases, leaving 8 bases in the junction not matched to a gene.